This T cell receptor beta chain derives from a study of CD4 T cells in relation to SARS-CoV-2 and coronaviruses. Uncultured naive and memory CD4+ T cells supplied DNA for deep TCR-beta sequencing. Profiling relied on immunoSEQ multiplex PCR, and the TCRdb table lists in-frame clones only, not all of them. The sample lists some 70,000 clones, 80% to 95% occurring once. CDR1 KGHSH and CDR2 LQKENI come from the germline V gene. With V trimmed by 3 bases and J by 3 bases, 7 bases remained unmatched. The CDR3 has 16 amino acids. Unexposed donor CD4+ T cells date from 2011-2018, before the COVID-19 pandemic.

The V gene is TRBV18, the J gene TRBJ2-3, with 9 nucleotides matching TRBD2. The source is a human donor in good health. The sequencing sample was made of naive CD4+ T cells from PBMCs. Subset noted: naive CD4+ T cells isolated by negative enrichment. The CDR3 DNA follows: TGTGCCAGCTCACCGCAAGCGGGGGGTGGTACAGATACGCAGTATTTT. It translates to CASSPQAGGGTDTQYF. The complete variable domain, with remaining parts taken from reference TRBV18 and TRBJ2-3, reads NAGVMQNPRHLVRRRGQEARLRCSPMKGHSHVYWYRQLPEEGLKFMVYLQKENIIDESGMPKERFSAEFPKEGPSILRIQQVVRGDSAAYFCASSPQAGGGTDTQYFGPGTRLTVL.